Described below is a single T cell receptor beta chain sequence and its context. Antigen specificity is unknown. This entry comes from a study of T cell responses to AZD1222 COVID-19 vaccine. The germline CDR1 and CDR2 sequences are DFQATT and SNEGSKA (reference sequence). This CDR3 region has 13 residues. With 3 bases removed from V and 3 bases from J, the gap between germline ends came to 9 bases. General observations from the study: Among vaccine-associated CD4 TCRs, coverage spanned spike, with dominance at 160-218 and 743-854. Females outnumbered males among donors, who were mostly white British; clonal diversity was possibly underestimated.

Repertoires were generated with immunoSEQ multiplex PCR, while TCRdb's copy carries only in-frame clones and drops some. The sample comprises 90,000 to 150,000 clones, approximately 85% of which are singletons, and just under 9.5% rests with the top ten. The TCR originated in an adult in good health. This specimen consisted of peripheral blood, obtained on day 0 of AZD1222 vaccination. The chain couples TRBV20-1 to TRBJ1-5; D gene ambiguous. The DNA of the CDR3 is TGCAGTGCTAGTAGTCAGCCCAATCAGCCCCAGCATTTT. Its translation is CSASSQPNQPQHF.